The text below deals with one T cell receptor (beta chain). This entry comes from a study of blood T cell repertoires in COVID-19. Study context: Samples representing acute and convalescent COVID-19 were sourced from the United States, Italy and Spain. Sample material is recorded as cDNA or gDNA derived from T cells, B-cell-depleted T cells, or PBMCs.

Original analysis: Nucleated cell number was recorded as an estimate derived from reference gene primer amplification. The repertoire was sequenced with immunoSEQ multiplex PCR; TCRdb's copy has only in-frame clones and lacks some. V and J calls and clone size are those listed in that table; D and trimming were worked out from the DNA. The top ten hold about 4.6% of the sample, which has tens of thousands of clones, about nine tenths seen once. Germline V gene lookup returns CDR1 GTSNPN and CDR2 SVGIG (reference sequence). This CDR3 contains 14 residues. The TCR comes from a human donor in a cohort sampled during active COVID-19. The material sequenced was peripheral blood. The genes are TRBV30 and TRBJ2-1, with 9 bases that match TRBD2. CDR3 sequence: CAYVSGSSYNEQFF. In DNA form, the CDR3 reads TGTGCGTACGTTAGCGGGAGCTCCTACAATGAGCAGTTCTTC.